This entry lists 23 T cell receptor beta chains sequenced from one sample in a study of regulatory T cells in long-lasting Graves disease. Regarding time point: persistent/refractory GD, antithyroid drugs over 5 years with positive TRAb. PBMC-derived RNA was used for the TCR library. Construction of the TCR beta libraries employed iRepertoire HTBI primers in conjunction with Arm-PCR of CDR3 regions. A single record per CDR3 protein comes from TCRdb applying MiXCR to the multiplex PCR reads. Altogether 400,000 or so distinct CDR3 sequences are present, roughly 20% being singletons, with the ten largest covering around 21%. Specimen: peripheral blood mononuclear cells (PBMCs), collected when the disease was refractory, from a patient treated with antithyroid drugs. The receptors were sampled from a female donor with Graves disease.

A remark on this clonotype: A much larger clone differs from this one at a single base, so this may be a read error. The chain carries TRBV30 and TRBJ1-4; D perhaps matches TRBD1 (5 bases). Germline CDR1 GTSNPN, CDR2 SVGIG (reference sequence). CDR3 length equals 17 residues. The V gene lost 2 bases and the J gene lost 3 bases, with 19 bases spanning the gap. CDR3 residues: CAWSRPGRGSANEKLFF. CDR3 in DNA: TGTGCCTGGAGTAGACCGGGACGGGGGTCTGCTAATGAAAAACTGTTTTTT. The whole variable domain, remainder taken from reference TRBV30 and TRBJ1-4, is SQTIHQWPATLVQPVGSPLSLECTVEGTSNPNLYWYRQAAGRGLQLLFYSVGIGQISSEVPQNLSASRPQDRQFILSSKKLLLSDSGFYLCAWSRPGRGSANEKLFFGSGTQLSVL.

The CDR3 DNA reads TGTGCCAGCAGTGGTGGGGCCCCGGAAGAGACCCAGTACTTC. It translates to CASSGGAPEETQYF. This rearrangement joins TRBV25-1 to TRBJ2-5, with TRBD1 as a possible D gene (5 bases). The CDR3 is 14 residues long. CDR1 and CDR2 from the germline V gene are MGHDK and SYGVNS. V lost 4 bases and J 3 bases, leaving 12 bases between the germline ends.

The V and J genes are TRBV10-1 and TRBJ2-7; D might be TRBD1 (5 bases). Deletions cut 8 bases from V and 3 bases from J, with 14 bases between. The germline V gene encodes CDR1 WNHNN and CDR2 SYGVQD (reference sequence). The CDR3 loop spans 13 amino acids. The CDR3 protein is CASSGRIGYEQYF. CDR3 nucleotide sequence: TGCGCCAGCTCAGGGCGCATTGGCTACGAGCAGTACTTC.

The V and J genes are TRBV4-3 and TRBJ2-2; D remains unclear. This CDR3 is built from 13 residues. Between the trimmed V and J ends, which lost 1 base and 10 bases, there was a span of 10 bases. Per germline, CDR1 LGHNA and CDR2 YSLEER. The CDR3 DNA is TGCGCCAGCAGCCAAGTAGGGCTAGAGGAGCTGTTTTTT. It translates to CASSQVGLEELFF.

This rearrangement joins TRBV6-2 or TRBV6-3 to TRBJ2-1, with 7 bases that match TRBD1. CDR3 length: 14 residues. V shed 0 bases and J 6 bases; nucleotides not matched to a gene: 2. In germline, CDR1 is MNHEY, CDR2 SVGEGT. CDR3 in amino acids: CASSYSGGFNEQFF. Written as DNA, the CDR3 is TGTGCCAGCAGTTACTCAGGGGGCTTCAATGAGCAGTTCTTC.

The sample holds a few counts of this clonotype. One junction end does not reproduce the germline sequence, and a read error may be involved. J is TRBJ2-7 and V is TRBV20-1, with D possibly being TRBD2 (6 bases). This CDR3 has 15 amino acids. From germline, CDR1 is DFQATT and CDR2 SNEGSKA (reference sequence). In DNA, the CDR3 is TGCAGTGCTACCCCAAGGAGGGGAAGCTCCTACGAGCGGTACTTC. It yields the protein CSATPRRGSSYERYF.

This clonotype has only one observation. The conserved phenylalanine or tryptophan normally closing the CDR3 is absent here, so this likely arose from a read error. Here the CDR3 DNA reads TGTGCCAGCAGCACGCGGGAGGGCCTTTACGAGCAGTACCTC. Amino acids: CASSTREGLYEQYL. The chain is built from TRBV11-1 and TRBJ2-7; TRBD2 aligns across 9 bases. The V and J ends lost 5 bases and 4 bases, in that order; junction bases with no gene match: 6. The CDR3 sequence is 14 residues long. In germline, CDR1 is SGHAT, CDR2 FQDESV (reference sequence).

This clonotype was found a few times. This rearrangement joins TRBV20-1 to TRBJ2-3, with 8 bases identical to TRBD1. The V gene end was trimmed by 6 bases and the J gene end by 2 bases; junction bases not matched to a gene: 7. The CDR3 is 14 residues long. Germline V gene sequence: CDR1 DFQATT, CDR2 SNEGSKA (reference sequence). For the CDR3, the DNA is TGCAGTGCGCCAACAGGGGGTAACACAGATACGCAGTATTTT. Translated: CSAPTGGNTDTQYF.

Only a few counts were recorded for this clonotype. This chain links TRBV13 with TRBJ2-7; TRBD2 matches 13 bases. Germline CDR1 is PRHDT and CDR2 is FYEKMQ (reference sequence). CDR3 length: 15 residues. With V trimmed by 5 bases and J by 5 bases, 6 bases remained unmatched. CDR3 coding DNA: TGTGCCAGCAGCCCAGGACTAGCGGGAGTCGACGAGCAGTACTTC. Residues: CASSPGLAGVDEQYF.

Many counts were recorded for this clonotype. J is TRBJ1-5 and V is TRBV2; the D gene is possibly TRBD1 (5 bases). This CDR3 is built from 14 residues. Germline-derived CDR1 and CDR2 are SNHLY and FYNNEI. Trimming stripped 3 bases from V and 1 base from J, with 7 bases between. As DNA, the CDR3 is TGTGCCAGCAGTGACAGGGAAAGCAATCAGCCCCAGCATTTT. Protein: CASSDRESNQPQHF. Complete variable domain (other parts from reference TRBV2 and TRBJ1-5): EPEVTQTPSHQVTQMGQEVILRCVPISNHLYFYWYRQILGQKVEFLVSFYNNEISEKSEIFDDQFSVERPDGSNFTLKIRSTKLEDSAMYFCASSDRESNQPQHFGDGTRLSIL.

Ten or more counts support this clonotype. The V call is TRBV12-3 or TRBV12-4, the J call TRBJ1-2; D perhaps matches TRBD1 (5 bases). V dropped 5 bases and J dropped 6 bases, with 19 bases sitting between them. CDR3 length: 15 residues. CDR3 sequence (DNA): TGTGCCAGCAGTCAAGGCGGGGCACCGCGCCATGGCTACACCTTC. Translation gives CASSQGGAPRHGYTF.

Comment on this clonotype: A much larger clonotype is one base distant, so this may be a read error. The CDR3 sequence is CASSPTSGSEEQYF. In DNA form, the CDR3 reads TGTGCCAGCAGTCCGACTAGCGGGAGTGAGGAGCAGTACTTC. The chain is built from TRBV12-3 or TRBV12-4 and TRBJ2-7, with 12 bases that match TRBD2. This CDR3 region has 14 residues. Trimming took 5 bases from V and 7 from J; bases not matched to a gene: 6.

This clonotype has a count of ten or more. V and J are TRBV7-9 and TRBJ2-7; 11 nucleotides line up with TRBD1. V was pared by 4 bases and J by 2 bases, with 7 bases of the junction left unmatched. CDR1 SEHNR and CDR2 FQNEAQ come from the germline V gene (reference sequence). The CDR3 is 16 residues long. This chain's CDR3 is CASSSGPGQGAYEQYF. The DNA of the CDR3 is TGTGCCAGCAGCTCGGGACCGGGACAGGGGGCCTACGAGCAGTACTTC.

This chain joins TRBV6-1 and TRBJ1-5; 8 bases fit TRBD1. This CDR3 is 15 amino acids long. CDR1 and CDR2 from the germline V gene are MNHNS and SASEGT. V shed 8 bases, J shed 6 bases, and the junction held 12 bases outside the gene matches. The CDR3 DNA follows: TGTGCCAGCGCACGTGGGCAGGGGGCGAGTCAGCCCCAGCATTTT. Protein sequence: CASARGQGASQPQHF.

V is TRBV5-1 and J is TRBJ2-5, with D possibly TRBD2 on 5 matching bases. Germline V CDR1 and CDR2: SGHRS, YFSETQ. Deletions cut 4 bases from V and 10 bases from J, with 14 bases between. The CDR3 extends over 12 amino acids. The CDR3 bases are TGCGCCAGCAGCACCGGAGGACCTTACCAGTACTTC. Translation gives CASSTGGPYQYF.

The J gene is TRBJ2-7, the V gene TRBV5-1, with D perhaps TRBD2 (5 bases). With 0 bases removed from V and 4 bases from J, the gap between germline ends came to 14 bases. This CDR3 has 15 amino acids. Germline V gives CDR1 SGHRS, CDR2 YFSETQ. CDR3 coding DNA: TGCGCCAGCAGCTTGGAGACTAAACCCAGTTACGAGCAGTACTTC. Protein product: CASSLETKPSYEQYF.

This clonotype has just a few counts. The chain recombines TRBV20-1 with TRBJ2-7, with D unclear. Per the germline V gene, CDR1 is DFQATT and CDR2 is SNEGSKA (reference sequence). The CDR3 runs to 13 residues. V was cut by 2 bases and J by 3 bases, with 11 bases left in between. The CDR3 sequence is CSARPGRNYEQYF. CDR3 nucleotides: TGCAGTGCTAGACCAGGACGGAACTACGAGCAGTACTTC.

Concerning this clonotype: One end of the junction is discordant with germline, which a read error may explain. V gene TRBV10-2 combines with J gene TRBJ1-5, with 11 bases fitting TRBD1. CDR1 and CDR2 (germline): WSHSY, SAAADI. This CDR3 is 15 amino acids long. CDR3 in amino acids: CASGEGGTGGQPQHF. The CDR3, as DNA: TGCGCCAGCGGTGAGGGTGGGACAGGGGGACAGCCCCAGCATTTT.

In its sample, this clonotype was seen a few times. This sequence joins TRBV27 and TRBJ2-2, with 7 bases aligning to TRBD1. V trimming: 4 bases; J trimming: 2 bases; junction bases outside the gene matches: 7. The CDR3 is 16 residues long. The V gene's germline CDR1 is MNHEY and CDR2 SMNVEV (reference sequence). The CDR3 DNA sequence: TGTGCCAGCAGTTCGCCGGGACAGCCAAACACCGGGGAGCTGTTTTTT. This translates into CASSSPGQPNTGELFF.

The rearrangement links TRBV12-3 or TRBV12-4 to TRBJ2-2, with D perhaps matching TRBD2 (5 bases). Trimming cost V 6 bases and J 2 bases, with 10 bases left between them. The CDR3 has 14 amino acids. CDR3 nucleotide sequence: TGTGCCAGCAGCGTAGGACTTAACACCGGGGAGCTGTTTTTT. Amino acids: CASSVGLNTGELFF.

This clonotype was observed at least ten times. The rearrangement joins TRBV7-2 to TRBJ1-2; possible D gene TRBD1, 6 bases. Trimming took off 0 bases at V and 4 bases at J, with 15 bases between the two ends. There are 16 residues in the CDR3. Germline assignment: CDR1 SGHTA and CDR2 FQGNSA. The CDR3 nucleotides read TGTGCCAGCAGCTTAGCGGGGGCAGACTACGGCTATGGCTACACCTTC. Its protein is CASSLAGADYGYGYTF.

This clonotype was picked up many times. The rearrangement uses TRBV12-3 or TRBV12-4 and TRBJ1-1; D unclear. The CDR3 is made up of 14 amino acids. V was clipped by 1 base and J by 3 bases, with 9 bases between them. DNA for the CDR3: TGTGCCAGCAGTTTAGGGTCAGTAGACACTGAAGCTTTCTTT. Translated, it gives CASSLGSVDTEAFF.

The V call is TRBV19, the J call TRBJ2-2, with 9 bases matching TRBD1. This CDR3 is built from 18 residues. CDR1 and CDR2 (germline): LNHDA, SQIVND (reference sequence). V shed 0 bases and J 5 bases; nucleotides not matched to a gene: 10. CDR3 nucleotide sequence: TGTGCCAGTAGTATAGATCATAGCTCTGGGACAGGGACCGGGGAGCTGTTTTTT. Its protein product is CASSIDHSSGTGTGELFF.